The present entry profiles one T cell receptor beta chain with its context. These data originate in a study of blood T cell repertoires in COVID-19. Study summary: The origin of the acute and convalescent COVID-19 samples was the United States, Italy and Spain.

Participants had their cohort set by participant-reported clinical history. Some clones are missing from TCRdb's copy, which holds only in-frame ones; the method was immunoSEQ multiplex PCR. The sample has fewer than 500,000 clones, around 89% seen once. Trimming removed 5 bases from V and 4 bases from J, with 11 bases in between. This CDR3 is built from 13 residues. This TCR was sampled from a man aged 25-45 years who had recovered from COVID-19. This rearrangement joins TRBV12-3 or TRBV12-4 to TRBJ1-1; D is possibly TRBD1 (6 bases). The source material was PBMCs or T cells enriched from blood (not recorded which). The CDR3: CASSPTGPTEAFF. The CDR3 region has the DNA TGTGCCAGCAGTCCCACAGGGCCCACTGAAGCTTTCTTT.